This T cell receptor (beta chain) came from a study of T cell responses to AZD1222 COVID-19 vaccine. Study-wide findings and caveats: Spike-wide vaccine-associated CD4 TCRs dominated at 160-218 and 743-854. Just a handful of people given AZD1222 tested seropositive at baseline. There were mostly white British donors and more females than males, and clonal diversity was possibly underestimated.

Generated by immunoSEQ multiplex PCR, the TCRdb table keeps only in-frame clones and is missing some. The sample includes some 31,000 clones, about 80% seen only once; the top ten take 4.5% to 5.5%. Trimming left V 0 bases short and J 0 bases short, with 6 bases between. The CDR3 runs 14 residues. The V gene's germline CDR1 is SGHNT and CDR2 YYREEE (reference sequence). A remark on this clone: What it recognizes is unknown.

The chain carries TRBV5-4 and TRBJ2-5; D could derive from TRBD1 or TRBD2 (5 bases each). The origin of this receptor is an adult who received the AZD1222 COVID-19 vaccine. The specimen comprised peripheral blood, sampled 28 days after the second AZD1222 dose. CDR3: CASSLGGNQETQYF. In DNA form, the CDR3 reads TGTGCCAGCAGCTTGGGGGGGAACCAAGAGACCCAGTACTTC.